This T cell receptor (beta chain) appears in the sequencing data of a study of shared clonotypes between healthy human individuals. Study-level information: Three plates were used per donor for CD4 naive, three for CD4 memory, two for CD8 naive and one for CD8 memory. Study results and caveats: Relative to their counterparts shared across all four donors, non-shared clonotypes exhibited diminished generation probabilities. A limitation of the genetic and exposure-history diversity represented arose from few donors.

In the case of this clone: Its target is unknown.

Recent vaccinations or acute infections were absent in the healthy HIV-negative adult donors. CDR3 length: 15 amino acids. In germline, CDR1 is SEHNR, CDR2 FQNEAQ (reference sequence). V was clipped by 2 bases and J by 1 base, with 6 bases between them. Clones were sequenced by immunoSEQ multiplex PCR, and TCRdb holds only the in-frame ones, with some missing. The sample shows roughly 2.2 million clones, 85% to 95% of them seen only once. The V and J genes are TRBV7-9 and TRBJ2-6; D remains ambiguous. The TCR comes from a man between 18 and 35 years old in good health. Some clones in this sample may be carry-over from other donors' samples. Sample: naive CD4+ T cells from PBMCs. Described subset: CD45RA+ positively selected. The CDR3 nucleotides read TGTGCCAGCAGCTTATCCACTTCTGGGGCCAACGTCCTGACTTTC. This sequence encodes CASSLSTSGANVLTF.